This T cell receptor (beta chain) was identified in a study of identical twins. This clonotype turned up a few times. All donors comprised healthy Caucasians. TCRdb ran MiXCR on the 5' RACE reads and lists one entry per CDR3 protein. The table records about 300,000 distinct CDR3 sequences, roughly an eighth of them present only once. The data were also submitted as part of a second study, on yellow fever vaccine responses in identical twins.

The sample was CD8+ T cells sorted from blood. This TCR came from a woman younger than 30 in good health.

For the CDR3, the DNA is TGCGCCAGCAGCCAAGGGTACGGGGCGGACATTCAGTACTTC. It codes for CASSQGYGADIQYF. The chain uses TRBV4-1 and TRBJ2-4; D is possibly TRBD1 or TRBD2 (5 bases each). From germline, CDR1 is MGHRA and CDR2 YSYEKL. The CDR3 is made up of 14 amino acids. V lost 1 base, J lost 8 bases, and 12 bases lay in between.